The TCR beta chain described here comes from a study of identical twins. Notes on the study in general: Abundant cord blood beta clonotypes carried fewer insertions; memory repertoires showed none.

Remarks on this clonotype: Its matching antigen is unknown.

TCRdb passed the 5' RACE reads through MiXCR, listing each CDR3 protein once. This table has about 470,000 distinct CDR3 sequences, approximately 24% appearing once. V was trimmed by 3 bases and J by 4 bases, leaving 10 bases between them. The CDR3 covers 13 residues. Germline loops: CDR1 SGDLS, CDR2 YYNGEE. Every donor was a healthy Caucasian. A further study also used this sample, focusing on T cells expressing NK-cell markers.

This clonotype was sampled from a woman aged 18-30 years in good health. This rearrangement joins TRBV9 to TRBJ1-2; no firm D call. The sample was CD4+ T cells sorted from blood. The CDR3 protein is CASSADGSYGYTF. As DNA, the CDR3 is TGTGCCAGCAGCGCTGACGGGAGCTATGGCTACACCTTC.